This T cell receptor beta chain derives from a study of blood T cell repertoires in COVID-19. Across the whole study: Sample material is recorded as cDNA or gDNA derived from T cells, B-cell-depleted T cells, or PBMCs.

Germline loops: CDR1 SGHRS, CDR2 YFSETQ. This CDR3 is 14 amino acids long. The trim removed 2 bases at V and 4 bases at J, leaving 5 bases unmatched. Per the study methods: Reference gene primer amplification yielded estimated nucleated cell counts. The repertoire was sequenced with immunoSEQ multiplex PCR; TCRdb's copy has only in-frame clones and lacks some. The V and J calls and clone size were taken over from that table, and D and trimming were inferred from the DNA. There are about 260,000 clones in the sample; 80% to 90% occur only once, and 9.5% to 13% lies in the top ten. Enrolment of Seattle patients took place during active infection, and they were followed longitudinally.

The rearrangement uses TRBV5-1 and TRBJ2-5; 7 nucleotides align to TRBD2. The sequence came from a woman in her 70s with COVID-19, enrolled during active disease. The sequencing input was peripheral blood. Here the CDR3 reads CASSFWERGETQYF. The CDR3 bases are TGCGCCAGCAGCTTCTGGGAGCGGGGAGAGACCCAGTACTTC.